A single T cell receptor beta chain is shown here with its context. The PCR made use of 60 Vbeta and 13 Jbeta primers. Clones were read by immunoSEQ multiplex PCR, and TCRdb kept only the in-frame ones, dropping some. The sample lists 160,000 or so clones, approximately 79% occurring once. This sample was taken from a study of cytomegalovirus exposure and HLA in healthy donors. Trimming at V came to 7 bases and at J to 3 bases, leaving 8 bases not matched to a gene. Looked up from germline, CDR1 is SQVTM and CDR2 is ANQGSEA. The CDR3 contains 13 residues. Whereas donors were nominally healthy upon sampling, unrecorded immune exposures were probable.

Sequencing used PBMCs. The receptor was derived from a man in his 60s in good health and CMV-seronegative. The V gene is TRBV29-1, the J gene TRBJ1-1; the match to TRBD1 covers 7 bases. The CDR3 reads CSARQGGDTEAFF. The CDR3 region has the DNA TGCAGCGCCAGACAGGGCGGCGACACTGAAGCTTTCTTT.